This T cell receptor beta chain was identified in a study of OX40 agonist ivuxolimab in advanced cancers. About the study: Eligibility rules accepted prior anti-PD-1, anti-PD-L1 or anti-CTLA-4 therapy, and around 43% had some. Notes on the study in general: CD4+ and CD8+ blood T cells expanded clonally by week 6 at 0.1 to 3.0 mg/kg. Researchers did not establish what antigens the expanded peripheral T cells target.

As for this clone: Its antigen is undetermined.

This CDR3 comprises 14 residues. Germline V CDR1 and CDR2: SGHRS, YFSETQ. The V gene lost 7 bases and the J gene lost 0 bases, with 11 bases spanning the gap. TCRdb's table, derived via immunoSEQ multiplex PCR, lists solely in-frame clones and lacks some. Of some 69,000 clones in the sample, nearly 90% were seen once. The sampling schedule covered blood at baseline, cycle 4 day 1, and cycle 7 day 1. The sequence derives from an adult with an advanced solid tumor such as melanoma, head and neck, liver or kidney cancer. The sample here was CD4+ or CD8+ T cells sorted from blood, taken in a trial of the OX40 agonist ivuxolimab. V and J are TRBV5-1 and TRBJ1-3, with TRBD1 as a possible D gene (6 bases). The CDR3 is CASQQGSSGNTIYF. Here the CDR3 DNA reads TGCGCCAGCCAACAGGGAAGCTCTGGAAACACCATATATTTT.